These 24 T cell receptor beta chains came from one sample sequenced in a study of T-cell reconstitution after alpha-beta-depleted transplantation in children. This sample's TCRbeta library carried unique molecular identifier barcodes. Each CDR3 protein gets one entry after TCRdb re-called the PCR reads with MiXCR. Among several thousand distinct CDR3 sequences listed, approximately 5.6% were seen once. The sequencing used PBMCs, mostly from graft donor cells, collected 180 days after TCRalphabeta/CD19-depleted stem cell transplant. The receptors here all came from a child younger than two who had a stem cell transplant for acute myeloid leukemia, so the T cells may come from the graft donor.

The table lists this clonotype with many counts. The V call is TRBV7-8, the J call TRBJ2-2; D gene unclear. Germline V lookup: CDR1 SGHVS, CDR2 FQNEAQ. The V end was cut by 3 bases, the J end by 1 base, with 12 bases between. CDR3 length: 16 amino acids. The CDR3 bases are TGTGCCAGCAGCTTTAAACCCACAGAGAACACCGGGGAGCTGTTTTTT. Its translation is CASSFKPTENTGELFF.

This clonotype was observed at least ten times. This rearrangement joins TRBV20-1 to TRBJ2-7, with 7 bases that match TRBD2. V gave up 6 bases and J gave up 3 bases; unmatched junction bases: 11. Per germline, CDR1 DFQATT and CDR2 SNEGSKA (reference sequence). CDR3 length: 14 residues. CDR3 protein: CSATLPSGRYEQYF. CDR3 sequence (DNA): TGCAGTGCAACGCTTCCTAGCGGCCGCTACGAGCAGTACTTC.

This clonotype was detected a few times. The chain is built from TRBV5-6 and TRBJ2-7; D gene ambiguous. This CDR3 spans 14 amino acids. CDR1 SGHDT and CDR2 YYEEEE come from the germline V gene. Trimming removed 7 bases at V and 2 bases at J, with 16 bases between. Written as DNA, the CDR3 is TGTGCCAGCGGCCTCGGGTCAACCCCCTACGAGCAGTACTTC. Translating gives CASGLGSTPYEQYF.

A remark on this clonotype: Mismatch with germline at one junction end may stem from a read error. The chain combines TRBV4-3 with TRBJ2-1; TRBD1 agrees at 8 bases. The germline V gene encodes CDR1 LGHNA and CDR2 YSLEER. The CDR3 runs to 13 residues. CDR3 loop: CASSPEFRDRQVF. In DNA, the CDR3 is TGCGCCAGCAGCCCAGAGTTCCGGGACAGGCAAGTCTTC.

This clonotype was counted many times. The rearrangement joins TRBV4-1 to TRBJ2-1; 12 bases map to TRBD1. V was pared by 4 bases and J by 8 bases, with 3 bases of the junction left unmatched. CDR3 length: 14 amino acids. In germline, CDR1 is MGHRA, CDR2 YSYEKL. The CDR3 sequence: CASSRGTGGDEQFF. The CDR3 region has the DNA TGCGCCAGCAGCCGAGGGACAGGGGGCGATGAGCAGTTCTTC.

The chain joins TRBV15 to TRBJ2-7; D may match TRBD1 or TRBD2 (5 bases each). Germline CDR1 is LNHNV and CDR2 is YYDKDF (reference sequence). This CDR3 comprises 17 residues. V lost 0 bases, J lost 3 bases, and 18 bases lay in between. The CDR3 DNA reads as TGTGCCACCAGCAGAGATCTGAGAGGGGATGAAAGCTACGAGCAGTACTTC. The encoded protein is CATSRDLRGDESYEQYF.

In its sample, this clonotype was seen many times. The gene calls are TRBV12-3 or TRBV12-4 and TRBJ2-5, with D perhaps being TRBD1 or TRBD2 (5 bases each). V lost 1 base to trimming and J lost 5 bases, with 20 bases between them. The CDR3 sequence is 17 residues long. CDR3 nucleotides: TGTGCCAGCAGTTTAGGCTCCGGGGCGCCGGTAGGGGAGACCCAGTACTTC. Its protein product is CASSLGSGAPVGETQYF.

The sample holds many counts of this clonotype. V gene TRBV7-3 combines with J gene TRBJ2-2, with 10 bases aligning to TRBD2. Losses at the gene ends were 1 base for V and 3 bases for J; bases not matched to a gene: 2. Germline V gene data show CDR1 as SGHTA and CDR2 as FQGTGA. CDR3 size: 16 residues. CDR3 loop: CASSLNLAGDTGELFF. The DNA of the CDR3 is TGTGCCAGCAGCTTAAACCTAGCGGGGGACACCGGGGAGCTGTTTTTT.

This clonotype was observed many times. The CDR3 protein is CASSLDSKETQYF. As DNA, the CDR3 is TGTGCCAGCAGTCTGGACTCGAAAGAGACCCAGTACTTC. This sequence joins TRBV2 and TRBJ2-5; a weak D match, TRBD2 (5 bases). V was shortened by 5 bases and J by 3 bases, with 10 bases between the two germline ends. Germline CDR1 and CDR2: SNHLY and FYNNEI. The CDR3 totals 13 residues.

This clonotype was recorded at least ten times. This chain links TRBV5-1 with TRBJ2-3, with D uncertain. Germline V gives CDR1 SGHRS, CDR2 YFSETQ. V was trimmed by 0 bases and J by 4 bases, leaving 9 bases between them. The CDR3 is 14 residues long. The CDR3 sequence is CASSLEGRSDTQYF. CDR3 bases: TGCGCCAGCAGCTTGGAGGGCCGATCAGATACGCAGTATTTT.

This clonotype was seen more than once but under ten times. The J gene is TRBJ2-7, the V gene TRBV5-6; D is unresolved. CDR3 size: 14 residues. Per the germline V gene, CDR1 is SGHDT and CDR2 is YYEEEE. Trimming left V 9 bases short and J 2 bases short, with 18 bases between. The CDR3 coding sequence is TGTGCCATGGGCTCCGGGTCAACCCCCTACGAGCAGTACTTC. It encodes CAMGSGSTPYEQYF.

This clonotype has ten or more counts. The V and J genes are TRBV28 and TRBJ2-7, with D unresolved. The ends were cut back, 1 base at V and 4 bases at J, with 11 bases in the middle. Germline V lookup: CDR1 MDHEN, CDR2 SYDVKM. CDR3 size: 14 residues. For the CDR3, the DNA is TGTGCCAGCAGTTTATACCCACTTCGTTACGAGCAGTACTTC. It codes for CASSLYPLRYEQYF.

V and J are TRBV4-3 and TRBJ2-3, with 9 bases aligning to TRBD2. The CDR3 has 16 residues. The germline gives CDR1 LGHNA, CDR2 YSLEER. With V trimmed by 4 bases and J by 4 bases, 9 bases remained unmatched. The CDR3 DNA reads TGCGCCAGCAGCCTCTTGTGCGGGAGGGCGGCAGATACGCAGTATTTT. Protein: CASSLLCGRAADTQYF.

This clonotype rates as medium-sized. V usage is TRBV20-1 and J usage is TRBJ2-5; no clear D gene. This CDR3 has 11 amino acids. Germline values: CDR1 DFQATT, CDR2 SNEGSKA (reference sequence). The V end lost 1 base, the J end lost 3 bases, and 3 bases lay between the germline ends. The CDR3 DNA follows: TGCAGTGCTAGAGGGGAAGAGACCCAGTACTTC. Protein product: CSARGEETQYF.

At least ten counts were recorded for this clonotype. The gene calls are TRBV4-2 and TRBJ2-7; TRBD2 matches at 7 bases. The CDR3 runs 15 residues. Germline V lookup: CDR1 LGHNA, CDR2 YNFKEQ. Trimming removed 4 bases from V and 3 bases from J; junction bases left unmatched: 9. DNA for the CDR3: TGTGCCAGCAGCCCGTCTGGGACTAAACTCTACGAGCAGTACTTC. Protein sequence: CASSPSGTKLYEQYF.

This clonotype was detected many times. The V gene is TRBV12-3 or TRBV12-4, the J gene TRBJ2-5; D is possibly TRBD1 or TRBD2 (5 bases each). V lost 6 bases to trimming and J lost 5 bases, with 7 bases between them. CDR3 length equals 11 residues. The CDR3 loop is CASRGTETQYF. CDR3 DNA: TGTGCCAGCAGGGGGACCGAGACCCAGTACTTC.

This clonotype is categorized as medium-sized. The V gene is TRBV12-3 or TRBV12-4, the J gene TRBJ2-7, with 7 bases aligning to TRBD2. The CDR3 is made up of 13 amino acids. V lost 6 bases and J lost 2; bases outside the gene matches: 4. CDR3 sequence reads: CASSRDYPYEQYF. CDR3 bases: TGTGCCAGCAGCCGGGACTACCCCTACGAGCAGTACTTC.

This clonotype was seen repeatedly, ten times or more. V usage is TRBV5-6 and J usage is TRBJ2-2, with 11 bases fitting TRBD2. Looked up from germline, CDR1 is SGHDT and CDR2 is YYEEEE. CDR3 length: 15 amino acids. V was pared by 4 bases and J by 4 bases, with 3 bases of the junction left unmatched. The DNA of the CDR3 is TGTGCCAGCAGCCTTAGCGGGAGGGCCACCGGGGAGCTGTTTTTT. It specifies CASSLSGRATGELFF.

This clonotype was recorded many times. This chain links TRBV28 with TRBJ2-1; D assignment may be TRBD1 or TRBD2 (5 bases each). V shed 7 bases and J shed 5 bases, with 12 bases lying between them. The CDR3 is 13 amino acids. CDR1 and CDR2 from the germline V gene are MDHEN and SYDVKM. The CDR3 spells CASIRGGNNEQFF. CDR3 coding DNA: TGTGCCAGCATCCGTGGGGGAAACAATGAGCAGTTCTTC.

The V call is TRBV20-1, the J call TRBJ2-7; no firm D call. The germline gives CDR1 DFQATT, CDR2 SNEGSKA (reference sequence). The CDR3 sequence is 13 residues long. The ends were cut back, 1 base at V and 3 bases at J, with 10 bases in the middle. CDR3 residues: CSARAGLGYEQYF. The CDR3 bases are TGCAGTGCTAGAGCCGGGCTCGGCTACGAGCAGTACTTC.

This clonotype came up many times. The rearrangement links TRBV3-1 to TRBJ2-5; TRBD1 is a possible D gene (6 bases). V was cut by 2 bases and J by 4 bases, with 20 bases left in between. The germline gives CDR1 LGHDT, CDR2 YNNKEL (reference sequence). The CDR3 consists of 17 residues. The CDR3 bases are TGTGCCAGCAGCCAACCGTATGACGGGACAATGGGAGAGACCCAGTACTTC. Its translation: CASSQPYDGTMGETQYF.

This clonotype has ten or more counts. J is TRBJ2-1 and V is TRBV20-1, with D maybe TRBD2 (6 bases). From germline, CDR1 is DFQATT and CDR2 SNEGSKA (reference sequence). CDR3 length: 16 residues. V was pared by 0 bases and J by 1 base, with 13 bases between. In nucleotides, the CDR3 is TGCAGTGCTAGAGATCTCCGGGAGTTGTCCTACAATGAGCAGTTCTTC. Its protein is CSARDLRELSYNEQFF.

This clonotype showed up many times. The chain links TRBV19 to TRBJ1-2; 9 bases map to TRBD1. J gave up 5 bases and V 5 bases, and 9 bases lay outside the gene matches. This CDR3 is built from 15 residues. The V gene's germline CDR1 is LNHDA and CDR2 SQIVND (reference sequence). The DNA for the CDR3 is TGTGCCAGTAGTCCGGACAGGGGTTATCGGTATGGCTACACCTTC. This sequence encodes CASSPDRGYRYGYTF.

This clonotype was seen ten or more times. The chain employs TRBV4-2 and TRBJ2-2; perhaps D is TRBD1 or TRBD2 (5 bases each). The V gene's germline CDR1 is LGHNA and CDR2 YNFKEQ. The CDR3 contains 15 residues. Trimming stripped 2 bases from V and 2 bases from J, with 9 bases between. CDR3 region: CASSQLGANTGELFF. CDR3 DNA sequence: TGTGCCAGCAGCCAACTCGGGGCCAACACCGGGGAGCTGTTTTTT.